This passage covers 30 T cell receptor beta chains from one sample sequenced in a study of tumor-infiltrating lymphocytes in primary liver carcinoma. Co-extracting RNA and DNA was done with 20-30 mg of unsorted bulk tissue as input. The template, roughly 550 ng total RNA, yielded TCR beta cDNA made with a constant-region primer. It was through three nested multiplex PCR rounds of slightly modified ARM-PCR that TCR beta libraries arose. Researchers ran the first two PCR rounds for roughly 11 cycles each with TRBV1-TRBV30 forward primers and a C-beta reverse primer. TCRdb reanalysed the multiplex PCR reads using MiXCR and keeps one entry per CDR3 protein. The sample holds about 100,000 distinct CDR3 sequences, around 63% seen once. The sequencing sample was made of liver tumor tissue from sampling region 5. Subset specified: tumor region T5, tumor centre. The receptors stem from a woman between 55 and 75 years old with primary liver carcinoma and hepatitis B virus infection.

The table lists this clonotype with many counts. The chain has TRBV5-1 and TRBJ1-1, with D possibly TRBD1 on 5 matching bases. Germline V gene data show CDR1 as SGHRS and CDR2 as YFSETQ. The CDR3 runs to 14 residues. V dropped 0 bases and J dropped 4 bases, with 10 bases sitting between them. CDR3 sequence (DNA): TGCGCCAGCAGCTTGGGGCAGGGAGGCACTGAAGCTTTCTTT. It yields the protein CASSLGQGGTEAFF.

The chain couples TRBV10-3 to TRBJ2-1; 8 positions agree with TRBD2. Per the germline V gene, CDR1 is ENHRY and CDR2 is SYGVKD. V lost 3 bases, J lost 4 bases, and 5 bases stayed unmatched. The CDR3 runs 15 residues. The CDR3 is CAISDGGGKYNEQFF. CDR3 in DNA: TGTGCCATCAGTGACGGCGGGGGGAAGTACAATGAGCAGTTCTTC.

V gene TRBV6-1 combines with J gene TRBJ2-1; TRBD1 might be the D (5 bases). Germline lookup yields CDR1 MNHNS and CDR2 SASEGT. V lost 3 bases and J lost 9, with 15 bases in between. The CDR3 contains 14 residues. This chain's CDR3 is CASSDQQVVSEQFF. The DNA of the CDR3 is TGTGCCAGCAGTGATCAACAGGTGGTTTCTGAGCAGTTCTTC.

The chain carries TRBV2 and TRBJ2-7, with D possibly being TRBD1 or TRBD2 (5 bases each). Germline V CDR1 and CDR2: SNHLY, FYNNEI. The CDR3 loop spans 12 amino acids. The ends were cut back, 8 bases at V and 3 bases at J, with 11 bases in the middle. CDR3 amino acids: CASRDELYEQYF. CDR3 sequence (DNA): TGTGCCAGCCGGGACGAACTCTACGAGCAGTACTTC.

This clonotype was counted at least ten times. This chain links TRBV28 with TRBJ2-7, with 10 bases matching TRBD2. This CDR3 has 15 residues. Unmatched junction bases numbered 12, after V lost 8 bases and J lost 5 bases. Germline assignment: CDR1 MDHEN and CDR2 SYDVKM. The CDR3 loop reads CASSWTSGPIHEQYF. The CDR3 coding sequence is TGTGCCAGCTCTTGGACTAGCGGACCCATCCACGAGCAGTACTTC. Looking up the rest from reference TRBV28 and TRBJ2-7 gives the full variable domain: DVKVTQSSRYLVKRTGEKVFLECVQDMDHENMFWYRQDPGLGLRLIYFSYDVKMKEKGDIPEGYSVSREKKERFSLILESASTNQTSMYLCASSWTSGPIHEQYFGPGTRLTVT.

There are many counts of this clonotype. This chain uses TRBV29-1 with TRBJ2-5; 8 bases agree with TRBD1. CDR1 SQVTM and CDR2 ANQGSEA come from the germline V gene. This CDR3 region has 13 residues. Unmatched junction bases numbered 4, after V lost 3 bases and J lost 4 bases. The CDR3 DNA reads TGCAGCGTTGAGTGGACAGGGCGAGAGACCCAGTACTTC. Translation gives CSVEWTGRETQYF.

The chain combines TRBV28 with TRBJ2-3, with D perhaps assigned TRBD1 or TRBD2 (6 bases each). The CDR3 length is 14 residues. CDR1 MDHEN and CDR2 SYDVKM come from the germline V gene. V dropped 10 bases and J dropped 6 bases, with 20 bases sitting between them. CDR3 sequence (DNA): TGTGCCACCGCAAGGGGGGAGCCCGTGGATACGCAGTATTTT. The encoded protein is CATARGEPVDTQYF.

This clonotype was seen many times. The rearrangement uses TRBV28 and TRBJ2-3, with 7 bases that match TRBD1. Per germline, CDR1 MDHEN and CDR2 SYDVKM. This CDR3 comprises 14 residues. J gave up 1 base and V 6 bases, and 4 bases lay outside the gene matches. In DNA form, the CDR3 reads TGTGCCAGCAGCATCGGACAGGGCACAGATACGCAGTATTTT. Translation gives CASSIGQGTDTQYF.

Only one count was recorded for this clonotype. This CDR3 fails to terminate in the conserved phenylalanine or tryptophan, so it likely reflects a read error. The rearrangement links TRBV20-1 to TRBJ1-5; D possibly corresponds to TRBD1 (6 bases). This CDR3 has 15 amino acids. Looked up from germline, CDR1 is DFQATT and CDR2 is SNEGSKA (reference sequence). The CDR3 region has the DNA TGCGGTGCCCTCCAGGGGCAGGCCAGCAATCAGCCCCAGCATTTA. Protein product: CGALQGQASNQPQHL.

As regards this clonotype: The missing conserved phenylalanine or tryptophan at the end of this CDR3 makes a read error likely. The CDR3 region is CASSRLQTAGKWETQYS. The DNA for the CDR3 is TGTGCCAGCAGCCGCCTCCAAACAGCGGGAAAGTGGGAGACCCAGTACTCC. The chain carries TRBV11-3 and TRBJ2-5, with 7 nucleotides matching TRBD2. The J segment lost 5 bases and the V segment lost 5 bases, leaving 17 bases of the junction unmatched. Germline V gene sequence: CDR1 SGHNT, CDR2 YENEEA. This CDR3 has 17 residues.

This clonotype has only one observation. The junction differs from germline at one of its ends, possibly a read error. V and J are TRBV6-5 and TRBJ2-6, with 7 bases aligning to TRBD2. The CDR3 has 17 amino acids. Germline CDR1 and CDR2: MNHEY and SVGAGI. CDR3 region: CASSLLAGVSGANVLTF. CDR3 nucleotides: TGTGCCAGCAGCCTACTTGCGGGAGTGTCTGGGGCCAACGTACTGACTTTC.

As concerns this clonotype: One junction end does not reproduce the germline sequence, and a read error may be involved. The V gene is TRBV10-3, the J gene TRBJ2-1; TRBD2 matches 15 bases. This CDR3 has 14 residues. Germline V gene lookup returns CDR1 ENHRY and CDR2 SYGVKD. As DNA, the CDR3 is TGTGTCATTGGACTAGCGGGAGGGCACAATGAGCAGCTCTTC. Protein sequence: CVIGLAGGHNEQLF.

The chain carries TRBV7-9 and TRBJ2-7; no clear D gene. This CDR3 comprises 17 residues. V was trimmed by 6 bases and J by 2 bases, leaving 23 bases between them. In germline, CDR1 is SEHNR, CDR2 FQNEAQ (reference sequence). CDR3 region: CASRSKTPSSTTYEQYF. CDR3 bases: TGTGCCAGCAGGTCTAAGACCCCCAGCTCTACTACCTACGAGCAGTACTTC.

A note on this clonotype: A junction end diverges from the germline sequence, so it may reflect a read error. The CDR3 loop reads CTSSQDGQGARVDTVAFF. CDR3 in DNA: TGCACCAGCAGCCAAGATGGGCAGGGGGCGAGGGTGGACACTGTAGCTTTCTTT. The J gene is TRBJ1-1, the V gene TRBV4-1; 8 bases line up with TRBD1. The CDR3 spans 18 residues. Germline assignment: CDR1 MGHRA and CDR2 YSYEKL.

This clonotype was recorded at least ten times. The rearrangement links TRBV30 to TRBJ2-1, with 10 bases lining up with TRBD1. Germline V gene sequence: CDR1 GTSNPN, CDR2 SVGIG (reference sequence). There are 14 residues in the CDR3. Trimming at V came to 5 bases and at J to 6 bases, leaving 7 bases not matched to a gene. The CDR3 region is CAWSLGTGANEQFF. The CDR3 region has the DNA TGTGCCTGGTCCCTCGGGACAGGGGCCAATGAGCAGTTCTTC.

This clonotype was observed a single time. Since a much larger clone is just one base distant, this may be a read error. The rearrangement links TRBV5-1 to TRBJ2-3, with 7 nucleotides matching TRBD2. The junction had 10 bases not matched to a gene; V was cut back by 7 bases and J by 5 bases. The CDR3 loop spans 14 amino acids. From germline, CDR1 is SGHRS and CDR2 YFSETQ. The CDR3 DNA reads as TGCGCCAGCGGCCCCGGAGGCGGGGGAGATACGCAGTATTTT. Protein product: CASGPGGGGDTQYF.

As regards this clonotype: One junction end does not reproduce the germline sequence, and a read error may be involved. The rearrangement joins TRBV29-1 to TRBJ2-3; 9 bases align to TRBD2. Germline V lookup: CDR1 SQVTM, CDR2 ANQGSEA. The CDR3 covers 14 residues. The CDR3: CNVGAGGPRNTQYF. CDR3 nucleotides: TGCAACGTTGGTGCGGGAGGGCCCAGGAATACGCAGTATTTT.

There are many counts of this clonotype. The chain employs TRBV29-1 and TRBJ2-7; 7 nucleotides match TRBD2. CDR3 length: 14 residues. V lost 1 base, J lost 2 bases, and 5 bases stayed unmatched. From germline, CDR1 is SQVTM and CDR2 ANQGSEA. The CDR3 region is CSVEGLAEPYEQYF. The CDR3 DNA sequence: TGCAGCGTTGAAGGGCTAGCGGAACCCTACGAGCAGTACTTC.

At least ten counts were recorded for this clonotype. The rearrangement links TRBV10-2 to TRBJ2-7; 7 nucleotides match TRBD2. Trimming at V came to 3 bases and at J to 5 bases, leaving 10 bases not matched to a gene. From germline, CDR1 is WSHSY and CDR2 SAAADI. This CDR3 is built from 15 residues. CDR3 in DNA: TGCGCCAGCAGTGATCGGCAAGCGGGACTCCACGAGCAGTACTTC. It yields the protein CASSDRQAGLHEQYF.

This clonotype came up a few times. Being one base from a much bigger clone, this may be a read error. The CDR3 region has the DNA TGTGCCACCAGTGACTCCTCCGGGACTAGCGTGGCGTCCCAGTACTTC. Translating gives CATSDSSGTSVASQYF. The chain employs TRBV24-1 and TRBJ2-5, with 10 bases aligning to TRBD2. Germline V CDR1 and CDR2: KGHDR, SFDVKD. CDR3 length: 16 amino acids. V was clipped by 4 bases and J by 9 bases; unmatched bases: 13.

This chain connects TRBV11-2 to TRBJ2-2; 8 positions agree with TRBD2. Per germline, CDR1 SGHAT and CDR2 FQNNGV. J was trimmed by 6 bases and V by 9 bases; bases with no gene match: 12. This CDR3 contains 15 residues. The chain's CDR3 is CARRLRATSAGELFF. The CDR3 DNA follows: TGTGCCAGGAGGTTAAGGGCGACTAGCGCCGGGGAGCTGTTTTTT.

This clonotype was picked up one time. Here the CDR3 omits its conserved ending phenylalanine or tryptophan, so a read error is the likely source. The genes are TRBV6-1 and TRBJ2-4; a possible D gene is TRBD2 (7 bases). The CDR3 sequence is 15 residues long. CDR1 and CDR2 from the germline V gene are MNHNS and SASEGT. Trimming stripped 3 bases from V and 4 bases from J, with 13 bases between. The chain's CDR3 is CASSDGGQGKNIQYI. The CDR3 nucleotides are TGTGCCAGCAGTGACGGGGGGCAGGGAAAAAACATTCAGTACATC.

As concerns this clonotype: The junction departs from the called germline gene at one end, perhaps through a read error. The CDR3: CTSSLGTGFGYTF. In nucleotides, the CDR3 is TGTACCAGCAGCTTAGGGACCGGTTTTGGCTACACGTTC. The chain employs TRBV11-2 and TRBJ1-2, with TRBD1 as a possible D gene (5 bases). The CDR3 contains 13 residues. Germline assignment: CDR1 SGHAT and CDR2 FQNNGV.

The chain uses TRBV28 and TRBJ2-7, with TRBD1 matching over 7 bases. The J segment lost 2 bases and the V segment lost 5 bases, leaving 9 bases of the junction unmatched. The germline gives CDR1 MDHEN, CDR2 SYDVKM. The CDR3 runs to 15 residues. CDR3 region: CASSPPDRPPYEQYF. The CDR3 bases are TGTGCCAGCAGTCCCCCGGACAGGCCCCCCTACGAGCAGTACTTC.

The V gene is TRBV21-1, the J gene TRBJ1-2. TRBV21-1 is labeled a pseudogene. The CDR3 covers 18 residues. CDR3 region: CASSKRARGRVVNYGYTF. CDR3 DNA: TGTGCCAGCAGCAAAAGGGCGAGGGGGAGGGTAGTTAACTATGGCTACACCTTC.

This clonotype was observed at least ten times. This rearrangement joins TRBV30 to TRBJ1-1; possibly TRBD1 for D (6 bases). Germline CDR1 is GTSNPN and CDR2 is SVGIG (reference sequence). The V gene lost 2 bases and the J gene lost 11 bases, with 12 bases spanning the gap. CDR3 length: 11 residues. The CDR3 reads CAWSLTGLAFF. CDR3 DNA sequence: TGTGCCTGGAGTCTTACAGGGTTGGCTTTCTTT.

About this clonotype itself: No conserved phenylalanine or tryptophan ends this CDR3, so it is likely a read error. The chain is built from TRBV5-1 and TRBJ2-7, with 8 bases lining up with TRBD1. CDR1 is SGHRS and CDR2 is YFSETQ in the germline V gene. This CDR3 has 14 residues. V lost 8 bases to trimming and J lost 3 bases; unmatched junction nucleotides: 10. The CDR3 DNA reads TGCGCCAGTAGCCCGGTTACAGGGGGCTACGAGCAGTACTAC. Translating gives CASSPVTGGYEQYY.

Comments on this clonotype: The junction shows a germline mismatch at one end, possibly a read error. The chain employs TRBV11-2 and TRBJ2-7, with a weak D call TRBD2 (6 bases). The CDR3 loop spans 14 amino acids. The V gene's germline CDR1 is SGHAT and CDR2 FQNNGV. The DNA of the CDR3 is TGCGTCAGCAGCCCCACTAGCACCTCCTACGAGCAGTACTTC. It specifies CVSSPTSTSYEQYF.

Turning to this clonotype: An end of the junction does not agree with germline; a read error may underlie this. The CDR3 protein is CASSPSLWSGGNTIYF. CDR3 sequence (DNA): TGTGCCAGCAGCCCATCCCTCTGGTCGGGCGGAAATACCATATATTTT. J is TRBJ1-3 and V is TRBV11-2; unclear D gene. The CDR3 is 16 amino acids. Germline V gene sequence: CDR1 SGHAT, CDR2 FQNNGV.

This sequence joins TRBV24-1 and TRBJ2-1; the D gene could be TRBD1 or TRBD2 (6 bases each). With 5 bases removed from V and 0 bases from J, the gap between germline ends came to 13 bases. Germline assignment: CDR1 KGHDR and CDR2 SFDVKD. This CDR3 is built from 16 residues. The CDR3 protein is CATSGPGADSYNEQFF. CDR3 nucleotide sequence: TGTGCCACCAGTGGTCCGGGGGCCGACTCCTACAATGAGCAGTTCTTC.